The T cell receptor beta chain under discussion was sequenced for a study of blood T cell repertoires in COVID-19. Study at large: Samples representing acute and convalescent COVID-19 were sourced from the United States, Italy and Spain. In each case, the material was cDNA or gDNA derived from T cells, B-cell-depleted T cells, or PBMCs.

Original processing notes: Estimation of nucleated cell counts was performed using reference gene primer amplification. Libraries were prepared by immunoSEQ multiplex PCR; TCRdb keeps only in-frame clonotypes and omits some of them. V, J and clone size derive from that table, while D and trimming were established from the DNA sequence. Counted here are over 200,000 clones, around 79% occurring once; the ten biggest clones make up around 3.2%. This CDR3 has 16 residues. Germline-derived CDR1 and CDR2 are SGHTA and FQGNSA. V was clipped by 2 bases and J by 0 bases; unmatched bases: 4. The receptor was derived from an elderly woman with acute or convalescent COVID-19. The V and J genes are TRBV7-2 and TRBJ2-3; 8 positions match TRBD2. The specimen sequenced was peripheral blood. CDR3 DNA: TGTGCCAGCAGCTTAAACCGGGGGGGCAGCACAGATACGCAGTATTTT. This codes for CASSLNRGGSTDTQYF.